This entry features one T cell receptor beta chain sequence. Here immunoSEQ multiplex PCR was the method, and the copy in TCRdb shows in-frame clones only, minus some. The sample comprises over 80,000 clones, about four fifths of which are singletons, and around 3.1% rests with the top ten. This specimen belongs to a study of neoadjuvant anti-PD-1 for oral cavity cancer. Across the study: Non-progressing patients received a fourth nivolumab dose near day 43, then surgery on days 50-56.

CDR1 SGHAT and CDR2 FQNNGV come from the germline V gene. The germline V and J ends were trimmed by 2 bases and 0 bases, with 7 bases remaining between them. The CDR3 runs 15 residues. Sequencing used PBMCs, obtained before nivolumab (anti-PD-1) treatment. The J gene is TRBJ1-4, the V gene TRBV11-2, with D uncertain. This TCR was recovered from a person between 35 and 79 years old with oral cavity squamous cell carcinoma. Here the CDR3 DNA reads TGTGCCAGCAGCTTATCCTATGCAACTAATGAAAAACTGTTTTTT. This sequence encodes CASSLSYATNEKLFF.